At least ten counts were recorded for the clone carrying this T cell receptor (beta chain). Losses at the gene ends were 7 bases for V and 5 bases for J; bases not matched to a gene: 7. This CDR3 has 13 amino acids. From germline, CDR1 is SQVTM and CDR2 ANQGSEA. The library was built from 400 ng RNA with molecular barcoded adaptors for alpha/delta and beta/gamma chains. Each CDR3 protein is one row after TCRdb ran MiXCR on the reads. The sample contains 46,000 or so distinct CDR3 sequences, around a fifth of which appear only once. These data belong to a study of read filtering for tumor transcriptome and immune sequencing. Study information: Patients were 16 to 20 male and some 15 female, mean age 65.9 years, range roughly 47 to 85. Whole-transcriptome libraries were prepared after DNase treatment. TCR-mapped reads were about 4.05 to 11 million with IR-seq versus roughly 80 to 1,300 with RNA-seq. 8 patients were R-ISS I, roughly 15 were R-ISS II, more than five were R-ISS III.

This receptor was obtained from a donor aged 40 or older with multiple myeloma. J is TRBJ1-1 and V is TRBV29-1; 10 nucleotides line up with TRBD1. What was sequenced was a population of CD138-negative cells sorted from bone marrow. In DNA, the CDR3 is TGCAGCGCTTTTGGACAGGGGGGGACTGAAGCTTTCTTT. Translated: CSAFGQGGTEAFF.